One sample yielded the 17 T cell receptor beta chains listed below, sequenced in a study of T cells in Graves' hyperthyroidism and ophthalmopathy. It was RNA transcripts that yielded the amplified TCR beta CDR3 regions. The HTBI set primed first-round TCR CDR3 RT-PCR. TCRdb re-derived calls from the multiplex PCR reads in MiXCR, one entry per CDR3 protein. The table includes about 760,000 distinct CDR3 sequences, over 35% detected once. Sequenced material: blood. The receptor source for this set is a woman in her thirties or forties with Graves' hyperthyroidism.

Concerning this clonotype itself: A much larger clone is a single base away; this may be a read error. The chain couples TRBV7-2 to TRBJ2-5, with TRBD2 identical over 7 bases. CDR1 is SGHTA, CDR2 FQGNSA, per germline. This CDR3 contains 13 residues. CDR3: CASSSGLRKTQNF. The CDR3 bases are TGTGCCAGCAGCTCGGGACTAAGGAAGACCCAGAACTTC.

This clonotype appeared many times. The chain joins TRBV10-3 to TRBJ1-6, with 7 bases identical to TRBD1. V shed 6 bases and J 9 bases; nucleotides not matched to a gene: 8. The CDR3 sequence is 14 residues long. CDR1 ENHRY and CDR2 SYGVKD come from the germline V gene. The CDR3, as DNA: TGTGCCATCAGCCAGGGGGTCTCGGGTTCACCCCTCCACTTT. Residues: CAISQGVSGSPLHF.

This clonotype was seen a few times. This rearrangement joins TRBV12-3 or TRBV12-4 to TRBJ2-7; 7 bases map to TRBD1. The ends lost 5 bases at V and 3 bases at J; junction bases unmatched: 7. CDR3 size: 14 residues. This chain's CDR3 is CASSQGTDFYEQYF. The CDR3 DNA follows: TGTGCCAGCAGTCAAGGGACAGACTTCTACGAGCAGTACTTC.

The rearrangement joins TRBV28 to TRBJ1-3; D not resolved. The germline V gene has CDR1 MDHEN and CDR2 SYDVKM. The CDR3 runs 12 residues. V was clipped by 8 bases and J by 0 bases, with 5 bases between them. CDR3 nucleotides: TGTGCCAGCGTCAGCTCTGGAAACACCATATATTTT. It translates to CASVSSGNTIYF.

As regards this clonotype: At one end the junction does not follow the germline gene, possibly because of a read error. This chain joins TRBV11-2 and TRBJ2-7; 8 bases are shared with TRBD2. This CDR3 region has 13 residues. Germline CDR1 and CDR2: SGHAT and FQNNGV. CDR3 DNA: TGTGCCAGCATCTTAGCGGGGTCCTACGAGCAGTACTTC. Translating gives CASILAGSYEQYF.

Concerning this clonotype itself: One base away lies a much larger clone, so this may be a sequencing read error. The chain combines TRBV10-3 with TRBJ2-5, with D maybe TRBD1 (6 bases). The CDR3 has 15 residues. CDR1 and CDR2 from the germline V gene are ENHRY and SYGVKD. With 5 bases removed from V and 4 bases from J, the gap between germline ends came to 17 bases. CDR3 in DNA: TGTGCCATCAGTTACCCCCCAGGGGAAGGAGAGACCCAGTACTTC. It yields the protein CAISYPPGEGETQYF.

The gene calls are TRBV6-5 and TRBJ1-2; 11 nucleotides line up with TRBD1. The V gene end was trimmed by 6 bases and the J gene end by 0 bases; junction bases not matched to a gene: 6. The germline V gene encodes CDR1 MNHEY and CDR2 SVGAGI. The length of the CDR3 is 16 residues. The CDR3 sequence is CASSHGQGATNYGYTF. The CDR3 region has the DNA TGTGCCAGCAGCCATGGACAGGGGGCCACTAACTATGGCTACACCTTC.

This clonotype was picked up many times. The J gene is TRBJ2-5, the V gene TRBV10-3; TRBD2 matches 9 bases. The CDR3 sequence is 18 residues long. V shed 0 bases, J shed 4 bases, and the junction held 12 bases outside the gene matches. Germline CDR1 ENHRY, CDR2 SYGVKD. The CDR3 region is CAISESGVLAGDTETQYF. In nucleotides, the CDR3 is TGTGCCATCAGTGAGTCTGGCGTCTTAGCGGGAGATACAGAGACCCAGTACTTC.

The V and J genes are TRBV7-2 and TRBJ1-5; D is uncertain. The germline gives CDR1 SGHTA, CDR2 FQGNSA. The CDR3 is 14 amino acids. The V and J ends lost 1 base and 9 bases respectively, with 13 bases between them. The CDR3 sequence is CASSLDFEAGPQHF. CDR3 nucleotides: TGTGCCAGCAGCTTAGATTTTGAGGCGGGGCCCCAGCATTTT.

V is TRBV5-1 and J is TRBJ2-6; D could derive from TRBD1 or TRBD2 (5 bases each). V lost 0 bases to trimming and J lost 3 bases, with 16 bases between them. This CDR3 has 18 amino acids. Germline V lookup: CDR1 SGHRS, CDR2 YFSETQ. The chain's CDR3 is CASSLERPGFHGANVLTF. The CDR3 DNA follows: TGCGCCAGCAGCTTGGAGCGGCCAGGGTTTCATGGGGCCAACGTCCTGACTTTC.

The CDR3 DNA follows: TGTGCCATCGGTAGAAGGAGAGAGGGCGTAGATCAGCCCCAGCATTTT. Amino acids: CAIGRRREGVDQPQHF. The chain uses TRBV10-3 and TRBJ1-5, with no clear D. V dropped 8 bases and J dropped 5 bases, with 22 bases sitting between them. The CDR3 spans 16 residues. Per the germline V gene, CDR1 is ENHRY and CDR2 is SYGVKD.

This clonotype has only a few counts. One junction end does not reproduce the germline sequence, and a read error may be involved. J is TRBJ2-7 and V is TRBV10-2, with 11 bases aligning to TRBD2. The CDR3 spans 16 residues. Germline V gene sequence: CDR1 WSHSY, CDR2 SAAADI. For the CDR3, the DNA is TGTGCCAGCAGTGACCCGGGACTAGCGGCACACTACGAGCAGTACTTC. It translates to CASSDPGLAAHYEQYF.

As concerns this clonotype: A much larger clone lies one base from this, so it may be a read error. This chain uses TRBV19 with TRBJ1-2; D is perhaps TRBD1 (6 bases). Germline-derived CDR1 and CDR2 are LNHDA and SQIVND (reference sequence). Trimming left V 8 bases short and J 4 bases short, with 23 bases between. The CDR3 runs to 16 residues. The CDR3 spells CASGRLWVDSSYGYTF. The CDR3 DNA reads TGTGCCAGTGGTAGGCTCTGGGTGGACAGCTCCTATGGCTACACCTTC. Full variable domain (rest looked up from reference TRBV19 and TRBJ1-2): DGGITQSPKYLFRKEGQNVTLSCEQNLNHDAMYWYRQDPGQGLRLIYYSQIVNDFQKGDIAEGYSVSREKKESFPLTVTSAQKNPTAFYLCASGRLWVDSSYGYTFGSGTRLTVV.

At least ten counts were recorded for this clonotype. V and J are TRBV7-9 and TRBJ1-4; D may be TRBD1 (6 bases). V lost 5 bases and J lost 8, with 21 bases in between. The germline V gene has CDR1 SEHNR and CDR2 FQNEAQ (reference sequence). The CDR3 is made up of 16 amino acids. The CDR3 is CASSPIRVMGGEKLFF. CDR3 coding DNA: TGTGCCAGCAGCCCTATTCGGGTCATGGGGGGCGAAAAACTGTTTTTT.

The chain recombines TRBV7-9 with TRBJ2-5; a weak D match, TRBD1 (6 bases). The CDR3 runs 16 residues. Germline V gene lookup returns CDR1 SEHNR and CDR2 FQNEAQ (reference sequence). V shed 5 bases and J shed 2 bases, with 18 bases lying between them. The CDR3 DNA is TGTGCCAGCAGCCAAAAATTTAGACAGGAGCAAGAGACCCAGTACTTC. Its protein product is CASSQKFRQEQETQYF. Filled out from reference TRBV7-9 and TRBJ2-5, the complete variable domain reads DTGVSQNPRHKITKRGQNVTFRCDPISEHNRLYWYRQTLGQGPEFLTYFQNEAQLEKSRLLSDRFSAERPKGSFSTLEIQRTEQGDSAMYLCASSQKFRQEQETQYFGPGTRLLVL.

This clonotype was counted at least ten times. The chain combines TRBV12-3 or TRBV12-4 with TRBJ1-5; TRBD1 might be the D (6 bases). This CDR3 is built from 15 residues. V was shortened by 0 bases and J by 2 bases, with 8 bases between the two germline ends. The chain's CDR3 is CASSLAQGGNQPQHF. The CDR3 coding sequence is TGTGCCAGCAGTTTAGCACAGGGCGGCAATCAGCCCCAGCATTTT.

V and J are TRBV7-9 and TRBJ2-2; 10 bases line up with TRBD1. In germline, CDR1 is SEHNR, CDR2 FQNEAQ (reference sequence). Trimming took 5 bases from V and 6 from J; bases not matched to a gene: 9. The CDR3 length is 16 residues. CDR3 DNA sequence: TGTGCCAGCAGCCCCCTCGGGACAGGGGTGTCCGGGGAGCTGTTTTTT. Translated, it gives CASSPLGTGVSGELFF.